Listed below are T cell receptor beta chains from one sample, sequenced in a study of human T cells and chemical hapten exposure. Via MiXCR, TCRdb re-called the 5' RACE reads, giving one row per CDR3 protein. The repertoire consists of 110,000 to 150,000 distinct CDR3 sequences, with over 3.5% occurring once and the leading ten covering over 1.3%. The receptors come from a female donor in good health. The CDR3 runs from the conserved cysteine through the conserved F or W. Each record gives: CDR3 protein, J gene, V gene, clone size. The size field is filled for only some rows; it gives once, few, many or a size class.

CDR3 protein: CASSEAGLNQPQHF
J gene: TRBJ1-5
V gene: TRBV6-1
clone size: many

CDR3 protein: CASSLLGPGSITF
J gene: TRBJ1-2
V gene: TRBV7-2
clone size: .

CDR3 protein: CSASRRQEIAKNIQYF
J gene: TRBJ2-4
V gene: TRBV20-1
clone size: many

CDR3 protein: CSAEPSGGGGVGTQYF
J gene: TRBJ2-3
V gene: TRBV20-1
clone size: few

CDR3 protein: CASSPQWGTGGIEQFF
J gene: TRBJ2-1
V gene: TRBV6-2/TRBV6-3
clone size: .

CDR3 protein: CASSYVGPTDTQYF
J gene: TRBJ2-3
V gene: TRBV6-2/TRBV6-3
clone size: many

CDR3 protein: CASSLSGGRTEAFF
J gene: TRBJ1-1
V gene: TRBV5-1
clone size: .

CDR3 protein: CASSTHDRVLGDTQYF
J gene: TRBJ2-3
V gene: TRBV19
clone size: many

CDR3 protein: CSASYDPAGYEQYF
J gene: TRBJ2-7
V gene: TRBV20-1
clone size: .

CDR3 protein: CSAYGQGGIEQYF
J gene: TRBJ2-7
V gene: TRBV20-1
clone size: many

CDR3 protein: CASSRELANSPLHF
J gene: TRBJ1-6
V gene: TRBV7-3
clone size: many

CDR3 protein: CAIRFDRANYGYTF
J gene: TRBJ1-2
V gene: TRBV10-3
clone size: many

CDR3 protein: CASRRDRSNEKLFF
J gene: TRBJ1-4
V gene: TRBV5-1
clone size: many

CDR3 protein: CASSQRTSGAPDTQYF
J gene: TRBJ2-3
V gene: TRBV12-3/TRBV12-4
clone size: many

CDR3 protein: CASSPRLEEGYNEQFF
J gene: TRBJ2-1
V gene: TRBV7-9
clone size: many

CDR3 protein: CASSPTLRPRNTEAFF
J gene: TRBJ1-1
V gene: TRBV12-3/TRBV12-4
clone size: many

CDR3 protein: CASSQDKGGTGESPLHF
J gene: TRBJ1-6
V gene: TRBV3-1
clone size: many

CDR3 protein: CASSPGQNTDTQYF
J gene: TRBJ2-3
V gene: TRBV6-6
clone size: many

CDR3 protein: CASSLQGRMKGNTIYF
J gene: TRBJ1-3
V gene: TRBV12-3/TRBV12-4
clone size: many

CDR3 protein: CASSQQGIYGYTF
J gene: TRBJ1-2
V gene: TRBV5-1
clone size: many

CDR3 protein: CSARSGVDTEAFF
J gene: TRBJ1-1
V gene: TRBV20-1
clone size: many

CDR3 protein: CASSLSRADTEAFF
J gene: TRBJ1-1
V gene: TRBV5-1
clone size: many

CDR3 protein: CASSFGTPQKLFF
J gene: TRBJ1-4
V gene: TRBV12-3/TRBV12-4
clone size: many

CDR3 protein: CSASKLNRGSYGYTF
J gene: TRBJ1-2
V gene: TRBV20-1
clone size: many

CDR3 protein: CASSQPGLVLTDTQYF
J gene: TRBJ2-3
V gene: TRBV12-3/TRBV12-4
clone size: .

CDR3 protein: CSARDPLGTGGSPLHF
J gene: TRBJ1-6
V gene: TRBV20-1
clone size: many

CDR3 protein: CASSGTHGYGYTF
J gene: TRBJ1-2
V gene: TRBV12-3/TRBV12-4
clone size: many

CDR3 protein: CASSLGVCGNQPQHF
J gene: TRBJ1-5
V gene: TRBV12-3/TRBV12-4
clone size: few